Below, 27 T cell receptor beta chains from the same sample are listed, as sequenced in a study of post-analysis software for immune sequencing data. Included in the TCR beta cDNA libraries were unique molecular identifiers. TCRdb itself ran the PCR reads through MiXCR, one entry per CDR3 protein. The repertoire holds a few hundred thousand distinct CDR3 sequences, with 36% as singletons. Their cognate antigens are unknown. Study-wide points: About 5 TRBV segments appeared more often in patients than in controls, and TRBV5-6, TRBV5-1 and TRBV20-1 were among these.

Sequenced sample: blood. Every receptor here comes from a girl aged 5-17 years with multiple sclerosis.

A remark on this clonotype: A much larger clone is a single base away; this may be a read error. This chain links TRBV20-1 with TRBJ1-5; a possible D gene is TRBD1 (5 bases). The V gene lost 1 base and the J gene lost 6 bases, with 10 bases spanning the gap. This CDR3 region has 13 residues. Germline CDR1 is DFQATT and CDR2 is SNEGSKA (reference sequence). The CDR3 sequence is CSARVGTTQPQHF. Written as DNA, the CDR3 is TGCAGTGCTAGAGTGGGGACGACTCAGCCCCAGCATTTT.

This clonotype was counted at least ten times. This chain joins TRBV29-1 and TRBJ2-3; D not certain. V lost 1 base to trimming and J lost 3 bases, with 8 bases between them. Germline V gene data show CDR1 as SQVTM and CDR2 as ANQGSEA. The CDR3 length is 13 residues. The CDR3 DNA is TGCAGCGTTGAAGGGCGTAGTACAGATACGCAGTATTTT. Protein sequence: CSVEGRSTDTQYF.

The chain joins TRBV7-2 to TRBJ2-7; D not resolved. Between the trimmed V and J ends, which lost 4 bases and 3 bases, there was a span of 7 bases. This CDR3 comprises 12 residues. CDR1 and CDR2 from the germline V gene are SGHTA and FQGNSA. The CDR3 spells CASSSRNYEQYF. CDR3 bases: TGTGCCAGCAGCTCTCGAAACTACGAGCAGTACTTC.

A few counts support this clonotype. Being one base from a much bigger clone, this may be a read error. This chain joins TRBV12-3 or TRBV12-4 and TRBJ2-5; D possibly corresponds to TRBD2 (6 bases). This CDR3 has 13 residues. The V gene lost 3 bases and the J gene lost 11 bases, with 16 bases spanning the gap. CDR3 in amino acids: CASSFGGNNEQYF. CDR3 nucleotide sequence: TGTGCCAGCAGTTTTGGAGGGAACAATGAGCAGTACTTC.

In this sample, this clonotype turned up a few times. A much larger clone differs from this one at a single base, so this may be a read error. The rearrangement uses TRBV20-1 and TRBJ2-5; D may correspond to TRBD1 or TRBD2 (5 bases each). The CDR3 extends over 14 amino acids. Germline CDR1 is DFQATT and CDR2 is SNEGSKA (reference sequence). Trimming removed 0 bases from V and 4 bases from J, with 12 bases in between. CDR3 DNA: TGCAGTGCTAGAGATGTGCAGGGACGAGAGACCCAGTACTTC. It yields the protein CSARDVQGRETQYF.

For the CDR3, the DNA is TGTGCCAGCAGCAAAAAATCGGGGCGGGACAGGGACTCCTACAATGAGCAGTTCTTC. This sequence encodes CASSKKSGRDRDSYNEQFF. The J gene is TRBJ2-1, the V gene TRBV21-1; the table gives TRBD1 as D, unverified against the DNA. TRBV21-1 is shown as a pseudogene. The CDR3 has 19 amino acids.

This clonotype was detected many times. The genes are TRBV5-4 and TRBJ2-1; TRBD2 agrees at 13 bases. Trimming took 4 bases from V and 9 from J; bases not matched to a gene: 10. This CDR3 has 16 amino acids. Germline CDR1 and CDR2: SGHNT and YYREEE (reference sequence). The CDR3 DNA follows: TGTGCCAGCAGCCCGGGAACTAGCGGGAGGGCAGGTGAGCAGTTCTTC. Amino acid sequence: CASSPGTSGRAGEQFF.

In its sample, this clonotype was seen a few times. The J gene is TRBJ1-1, the V gene TRBV5-1; D not resolved. CDR1 is SGHRS, CDR2 YFSETQ, per germline. The ends were cut back, 0 bases at V and 1 base at J, with 7 bases in the middle. The CDR3 contains 14 residues. DNA for the CDR3: TGCGCCAGCAGCTTGGAAACTGCGAACACTGAAGCTTTCTTT. Translated: CASSLETANTEAFF. The variable domain in full, completed from reference TRBV5-1 and TRBJ1-1, reads KAGVTQTPRYLIKTRGQQVTLSCSPISGHRSVSWYQQTPGQGLQFLFEYFSETQRNKGNFPGRFSGRQFSNSRSEMNVSTLELGDSALYLCASSLETANTEAFFGQGTRLTVV.

In DNA form, the CDR3 reads TGCGCCAGCAGCCAAGATAGTTGGCGGGAGCAGTTCTTC. Encoded protein: CASSQDSWREQFF. This chain uses TRBV4-3 with TRBJ2-1; no clear D. This CDR3 contains 13 residues. Germline V lookup: CDR1 LGHNA, CDR2 YSLEER. V gave up 0 bases and J gave up 10 bases, with 10 bases separating them.

This clonotype was recorded at least ten times. The chain uses TRBV5-1 and TRBJ2-3; D remains ambiguous. Trimming stripped 2 bases from V and 0 bases from J, with 7 bases between. The CDR3 extends over 14 amino acids. Germline CDR1 and CDR2: SGHRS and YFSETQ. For the CDR3, the DNA is TGCGCCAGCAGCTTCGACGGGAGCACAGATACGCAGTATTTT. It specifies CASSFDGSTDTQYF.

The J gene is TRBJ2-3, the V gene TRBV7-2, with TRBD2 matching 12 bases. This CDR3 is 14 amino acids long. The V segment lost 7 bases and the J segment 4 bases; nucleotides outside the gene matches: 3. The V gene's germline CDR1 is SGHTA and CDR2 FQGNSA. CDR3 amino acids: CASKRLAGADTQYF. The CDR3 region has the DNA TGTGCCAGCAAAAGACTAGCGGGAGCAGATACGCAGTATTTT.

This chain uses TRBV27 with TRBJ1-2, with a weak D call TRBD1 (6 bases). The CDR3 has 15 residues. Germline CDR1 is MNHEY and CDR2 is SMNVEV (reference sequence). V was pared by 5 bases and J by 3 bases, with 16 bases between. In nucleotides, the CDR3 is TGTGCCAGCAGTCTCAGGGCGGGGGGCTACTATGGCTACACCTTC. Its protein product is CASSLRAGGYYGYTF.

In this sample, this clonotype turned up a few times. This sequence joins TRBV5-1 and TRBJ1-2; D is possibly TRBD1 (6 bases). CDR3 length: 15 residues. Germline V CDR1 and CDR2: SGHRS, YFSETQ. Trimming shortened V by 2 bases and J by 0 bases, and 11 bases separated the two germline ends. This CDR3 is CASSLGTYSNYGYTF. DNA of the CDR3: TGCGCCAGCAGCTTAGGGACATATTCTAACTATGGCTACACCTTC.

This rearrangement joins TRBV7-3 to TRBJ1-2, with a weak D call TRBD1 (6 bases). The CDR3 is 14 amino acids. Looked up from germline, CDR1 is SGHTA and CDR2 is FQGTGA. V lost 5 bases and J lost 7, with 17 bases in between. The CDR3 DNA is TGTGCCAGCAGCGAAACTCGGGGGCGCCGTGGCTACACCTTC. Protein sequence: CASSETRGRRGYTF.

A remark on this clonotype: A much larger clone sits a single nucleotide away, making a read error possible. For the CDR3, the DNA is TGTACCAGCAGTTTAGGGGCAGGGGGCAATGAGCAGTTCTTC. Its protein product is CTSSLGAGGNEQFF. The genes are TRBV12-3 or TRBV12-4 and TRBJ2-1; TRBD1 agrees at 7 bases. This CDR3 is 14 amino acids long.

This clonotype was picked up many times. This chain links TRBV5-1 with TRBJ1-2; the match to TRBD1 covers 12 bases. Looked up from germline, CDR1 is SGHRS and CDR2 is YFSETQ. The CDR3 length is 15 residues. V was pared by 9 bases and J by 3 bases, with 9 bases of the junction left unmatched. CDR3 amino acids: CATRSGQGADYGYTF. CDR3 bases: TGCGCCACCCGGTCGGGACAGGGGGCGGACTATGGCTACACCTTC.

CDR3 DNA sequence: TGTGCCAGCAGCTTAGTTGGGGGGGGGCGCGACGAGCAGTACTTC. Translating gives CASSLVGGGRDEQYF. The chain joins TRBV7-2 to TRBJ2-4, with a possible D match to TRBD2 (7 bases). Gene TRBJ2-7 matches the end of the DNA better, so the J call may be wrong. Germline V CDR1 and CDR2: SGHTA, FQGNSA. CDR3 size: 15 residues.

The sample holds a few counts of this clonotype. The rearrangement links TRBV27 to TRBJ1-1; no definite D call. The CDR3 is 11 residues long. CDR1 MNHEY and CDR2 SMNVEV come from the germline V gene (reference sequence). The V and J ends lost 3 bases and 7 bases respectively, with 6 bases between them. The CDR3 spells CASSFGFEAFF. The CDR3 coding sequence is TGTGCCAGCAGTTTTGGCTTTGAAGCTTTCTTT.

This clonotype was recorded a few times. The chain couples TRBV2 to TRBJ1-6; the D gene is possibly TRBD1 (6 bases). Germline-derived CDR1 and CDR2 are SNHLY and FYNNEI. The CDR3 is 14 amino acids. With 5 bases removed from V and 9 bases from J, the gap between germline ends came to 14 bases. CDR3 sequence (DNA): TGTGCCAGCAGTACGGGGGCGCGTGTTTCACCCCTCCACTTT. Protein sequence: CASSTGARVSPLHF. Variable domain in full (rest from reference TRBV2 and TRBJ1-6): EPEVTQTPSHQVTQMGQEVILRCVPISNHLYFYWYRQILGQKVEFLVSFYNNEISEKSEIFDDQFSVERPDGSNFTLKIRSTKLEDSAMYFCASSTGARVSPLHFGNGTRLTVT.

The rearrangement uses TRBV20-1 and TRBJ1-1; the D gene is possibly TRBD1 (6 bases). CDR1 is DFQATT and CDR2 is SNEGSKA in the germline V gene (reference sequence). The CDR3 is made up of 14 amino acids. V lost 1 base, J lost 3 bases, and 12 bases lay in between. Here the CDR3 reads CSARGQRGDTEAFF. CDR3 coding DNA: TGCAGTGCTAGAGGTCAGAGGGGGGACACTGAAGCTTTCTTT.

The gene calls are TRBV12-5 and TRBJ2-1; maybe TRBD2 (6 bases). The CDR3 extends over 15 amino acids. Germline loops: CDR1 LGHNT, CDR2 FRNRAP. The ends were cut back, 3 bases at V and 6 bases at J, with 15 bases in the middle. CDR3 region: CASGFGGAGFNEQFF. The CDR3 DNA reads as TGTGCTAGTGGTTTTGGCGGGGCCGGATTCAATGAGCAGTTCTTC.

This clonotype was observed at least ten times. The chain couples TRBV20-1 to TRBJ2-3; 9 bases map to TRBD2. The germline V gene has CDR1 DFQATT and CDR2 SNEGSKA (reference sequence). This CDR3 is built from 13 residues. Trimming removed 3 bases from V and 3 bases from J; junction bases left unmatched: 1. The CDR3 DNA follows: TGCAGTGCTAGGGGACTAGCTACAGATACGCAGTATTTT. Residues: CSARGLATDTQYF.

This chain links TRBV28 with TRBJ2-5, with D possibly matching TRBD2 (6 bases). The germline V gene encodes CDR1 MDHEN and CDR2 SYDVKM. CDR3 length: 16 residues. Between the trimmed V and J ends, which lost 4 bases and 1 base, there was a span of 16 bases. The CDR3: CASSSRLGVGQETQYF. CDR3 DNA: TGTGCCAGCAGTTCGAGACTAGGCGTGGGCCAAGAGACCCAGTACTTC.

This chain joins TRBV7-3 and TRBJ2-1; 9 nucleotides agree with TRBD2. Per germline, CDR1 SGHTA and CDR2 FQGTGA. The CDR3 is made up of 13 amino acids. With V trimmed by 4 bases and J by 7 bases, 2 bases remained unmatched. The CDR3 DNA follows: TGTGCCAGCAGCTCAGCGGGGGGTAATGAGCAGTTCTTC. Encoded protein: CASSSAGGNEQFF.

This clonotype appeared many times. V gene TRBV7-2 combines with J gene TRBJ2-1, with TRBD2 matching over 7 bases. Germline CDR1 and CDR2: SGHTA and FQGNSA. Losses at the gene ends were 1 base for V and 6 bases for J; bases not matched to a gene: 9. CDR3 size: 16 residues. As DNA, the CDR3 is TGTGCCAGCAGCTTAGATTCTAGCGGTACCTCCAATGAGCAGTTCTTC. Translating it yields CASSLDSSGTSNEQFF.

This clonotype has ten or more counts. The chain uses TRBV12-3 or TRBV12-4 and TRBJ2-3, with 7 positions matching TRBD2. V shed 5 bases and J 2 bases; nucleotides not matched to a gene: 4. The CDR3 has 14 amino acids. This CDR3 reads CASSPGLPTDTQYF. The CDR3 nucleotides read TGTGCCAGCAGTCCGGGACTACCCACAGATACGCAGTATTTT.

Comment on this clonotype: A much larger clone is a single base away; this may be a read error. J is TRBJ2-4 and V is TRBV7-2; 11 nucleotides match TRBD1. Matching the DNA end better, TRBJ2-7 makes the J call doubtful. The germline gives CDR1 SGHTA, CDR2 FQGNSA. This CDR3 contains 16 residues. The DNA of the CDR3 is TGTGCCAGCAGCTTAGATCCCGGGACAGGGGGACACGAGCAGTACTTC. Its translation is CASSLDPGTGGHEQYF.